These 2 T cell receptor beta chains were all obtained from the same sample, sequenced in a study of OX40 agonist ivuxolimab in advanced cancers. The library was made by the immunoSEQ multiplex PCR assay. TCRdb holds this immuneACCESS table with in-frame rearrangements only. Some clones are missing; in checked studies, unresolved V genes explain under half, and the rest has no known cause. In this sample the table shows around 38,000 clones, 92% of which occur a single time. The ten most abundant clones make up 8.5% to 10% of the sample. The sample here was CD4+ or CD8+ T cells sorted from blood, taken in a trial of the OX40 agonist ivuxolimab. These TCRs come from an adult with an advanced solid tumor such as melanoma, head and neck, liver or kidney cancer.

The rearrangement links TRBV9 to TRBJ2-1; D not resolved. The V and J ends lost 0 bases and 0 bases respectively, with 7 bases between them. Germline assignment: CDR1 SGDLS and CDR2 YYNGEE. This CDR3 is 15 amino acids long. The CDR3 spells CASSVEQSSYNEQFF. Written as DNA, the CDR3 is TGTGCCAGCAGCGTAGAACAGAGCTCCTACAATGAGCAGTTCTTC.

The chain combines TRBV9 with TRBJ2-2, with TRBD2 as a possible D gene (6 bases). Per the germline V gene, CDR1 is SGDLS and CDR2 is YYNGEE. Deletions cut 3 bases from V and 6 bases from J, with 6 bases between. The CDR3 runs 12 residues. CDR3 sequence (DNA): TGTGCCAGCAGCGGGAGGGCCGGGGAGCTGTTTTTT. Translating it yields CASSGRAGELFF.